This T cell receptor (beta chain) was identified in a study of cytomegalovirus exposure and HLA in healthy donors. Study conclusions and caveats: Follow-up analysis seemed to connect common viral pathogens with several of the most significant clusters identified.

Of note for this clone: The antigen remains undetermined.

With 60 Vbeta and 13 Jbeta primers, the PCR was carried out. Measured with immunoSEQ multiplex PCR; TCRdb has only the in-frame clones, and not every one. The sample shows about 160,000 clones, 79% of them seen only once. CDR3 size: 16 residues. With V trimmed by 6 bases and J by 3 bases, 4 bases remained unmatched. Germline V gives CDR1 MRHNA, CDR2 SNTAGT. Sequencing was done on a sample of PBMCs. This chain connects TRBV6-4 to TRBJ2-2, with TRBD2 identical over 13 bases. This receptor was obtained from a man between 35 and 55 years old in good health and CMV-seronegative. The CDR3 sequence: CASSILAGGDTGELFF. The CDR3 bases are TGTGCCAGCAGCATACTAGCGGGAGGGGACACCGGGGAGCTGTTTTTT.